The source of this T cell receptor beta chain is a study of patients and donors after allogeneic stem cell transplantation. Each CDR3 protein is one row after TCRdb ran MiXCR on the RT-PCR reads. The table lists hundreds of thousands of distinct CDR3 sequences, about a sixth of them singletons. The sequenced material came from blood, either unsorted or a sorted T cell fraction (not recorded which). The TCR comes from a human donor who was either an allogeneic HSCT recipient or a stem cell or donor lymphocyte infusion donor (not recorded which). It is not recorded whose cells these are; they may come from a transplant donor.

The DNA of the CDR3 is TGTGCCAGCAGTGATTGGTTCAGGGCCCAAGAGACCCAGTACTTC. Its protein is CASSDWFRAQETQYF. This chain uses TRBV2 with TRBJ2-5, with D maybe TRBD1 (5 bases). Germline-derived CDR1 and CDR2 are SNHLY and FYNNEI. The length of the CDR3 is 15 residues. V was clipped by 3 bases and J by 1 base, with 12 bases between them.